Described below is a single T cell receptor beta chain sequence and its context. Its antigen is unidentified. One end of the junction is discordant with germline, which a read error may explain. TCR beta VDJ and CDR3 profiling used genomic DNA as template. MiXCR, run by TCRdb on the reads, gives a single entry per CDR3 protein. The sample shows hundreds of thousands of distinct CDR3 sequences, 65% to 75% of them seen only once. CDR1 and CDR2 (germline): SNHLY, FYNNEI. The CDR3 has 13 amino acids. The data were taken from a study of CD8+CD57+ T cells in acquired aplastic anemia. Across the study: Sorted CD4+ and CD8+ cell DNA averaged roughly 3.2 ug.

Whole-study results and caveats: Roughly 31 CD8+ CDR3 sequences occurred in both the patients and the controls.

The chain carries TRBV2 and TRBJ1-2; no clear D. This receptor was taken from a human donor in good health, serving as a control. The material sequenced was sorted CD4+, CD8+, or CD8+CD57+ T cells (not recorded which) from PBMCs. The chain's CDR3 is CASSPTAVSAYAF. DNA of the CDR3: TGTGCCAGCAGTCCGACCGCAGTCAGTGCCTACGCCTTC.